Sequencing of this T cell receptor (beta chain) was carried out in a study of blood T cells in healthy people across ages. Study as a whole: When template switching was applied, about one barcoded beta molecule was captured per two T cells.

Then a second PCR, running about 6 to 11 cycles, was carried out with a sample-barcoded 5' primer and a J-beta primer mix. MiXCR, run by TCRdb on the 5' RACE reads, gives a single entry per CDR3 protein. The sample holds about 1.7 million distinct CDR3 sequences, approximately 28% seen once. Study findings and constraints: Older age coincided with a roughly linear decline in TCR beta diversity per million T cells.

This clonotype was recorded at least ten times. No antigen is known for it. Germline assignment: CDR1 SGHTA and CDR2 FQGNSA. This CDR3 region has 15 residues. After removal of 5 bases from V and 4 bases from J, the junction contained 8 bases not matched to a gene. This clonotype originated in a woman in her 30s in good health. The material sequenced was blood. The rearrangement links TRBV7-2 to TRBJ2-1, with 7 bases identical to TRBD2. The CDR3 here is CASSTERGPYNEQFF. CDR3 nucleotide sequence: TGTGCCAGCAGCACCGAGCGGGGCCCGTACAATGAGCAGTTCTTC.